One and the same sample provided the 9 T cell receptor beta chains below, sequenced in a study of CD8 T cells in Susac syndrome. Random hexamers primed reverse transcription of about 0.45 to 1 ug RNA. TCRdb processed the immunoSEQ multiplex PCR reads anew with MiXCR; each CDR3 protein has one entry. Seen here are more than 200,000 distinct CDR3 sequences, approximately 94% observed once, and the top ten hold under 0.2%. The sample consisted of CD4+ T cells from PBMCs. The receptor source for this set is a human donor with Susac syndrome.

The J gene is TRBJ2-6, the V gene TRBV5-1; D unresolved. Germline assignment: CDR1 SGHRS and CDR2 YFSETQ. This CDR3 has 17 residues. The V gene lost 0 bases and the J gene lost 2 bases, with 12 bases spanning the gap. The CDR3 loop is CASSLADGPPGANVLTF. CDR3 bases: TGCGCCAGCAGCTTGGCCGACGGGCCCCCTGGGGCCAACGTCCTGACTTTC.

V usage is TRBV20-1 and J usage is TRBJ1-5; D gene unclear. Germline V gene lookup returns CDR1 DFQATT and CDR2 SNEGSKA (reference sequence). The ends were cut back, 0 bases at V and 6 bases at J, with 12 bases in the middle. This CDR3 has 14 residues. The CDR3 is CSARDETAFQPQHF. DNA of the CDR3: TGCAGTGCTAGAGATGAAACCGCCTTTCAGCCCCAGCATTTT.

The chain uses TRBV30 and TRBJ2-7; 9 bases are a match to TRBD1. This CDR3 is built from 14 residues. After removal of 0 bases from V and 7 bases from J, the junction contained 7 bases not matched to a gene. Germline CDR1 is GTSNPN and CDR2 is SVGIG (reference sequence). The CDR3 spells CAWSVIKGTGEQYF. Here the CDR3 DNA reads TGTGCCTGGAGTGTAATTAAGGGGACAGGGGAGCAGTACTTC.

The V gene is TRBV29-1, the J gene TRBJ1-2; D might be TRBD1 (5 bases). Germline values: CDR1 SQVTM, CDR2 ANQGSEA. Trimming removed 0 bases from V and 0 bases from J, with 14 bases in between. The CDR3 runs to 16 residues. The CDR3 DNA reads as TGCAGCGTTGAAGATGCCGGACGGGGGACTAACTATGGCTACACCTTC. Its protein is CSVEDAGRGTNYGYTF.

This clonotype occurred once. V usage is TRBV5-1 and J usage is TRBJ1-2; D is ambiguous. V was cut by 0 bases and J by 3 bases, with 9 bases left in between. Germline lookup yields CDR1 SGHRS and CDR2 YFSETQ. The CDR3 extends over 14 amino acids. The CDR3 spells CASSLATGDYGYTF. The CDR3 nucleotides are TGCGCCAGCAGCTTGGCCACCGGGGACTATGGCTACACCTTC.

The V and J genes are TRBV9 and TRBJ1-1, with 8 positions matching TRBD1. The CDR3 runs 16 residues. Germline values: CDR1 SGDLS, CDR2 YYNGEE. V shed 0 bases, J shed 5 bases, and the junction held 9 bases outside the gene matches. The CDR3 DNA reads TGTGCCAGCAGCGTAGGGGGAACAGGGGGTCAAACTGAAGCTTTCTTT. This codes for CASSVGGTGGQTEAFF.

The chain carries TRBV7-9 and TRBJ2-3; D is unresolved. CDR1 and CDR2 (germline): SEHNR, FQNEAQ (reference sequence). CDR3 length: 16 residues. Trimming removed 1 base from V and 1 base from J, with 12 bases in between. The CDR3 loop is CASSLVGGAGTDTQYF. CDR3 sequence (DNA): TGTGCCAGCAGCTTAGTGGGCGGTGCGGGCACAGATACGCAGTATTTT.

The J gene is TRBJ2-2, the V gene TRBV4-3; 15 bases align to TRBD2. After removal of 4 bases from V and 3 bases from J, the junction contained 9 bases not matched to a gene. Germline CDR1 reads LGHNA; CDR2 reads YSLEER. The CDR3 is made up of 19 amino acids. Here the CDR3 reads CASSLPGLAGGGDTGELFF. The CDR3 bases are TGCGCCAGCAGCCTACCTGGACTAGCGGGGGGGGGCGACACCGGGGAGCTGTTTTTT.

The CDR3 here is CASSPSLEGINEQYF. In DNA form, the CDR3 reads TGTGCCAGCAGTCCCTCTCTGGAGGGGATCAACGAGCAGTACTTC. V is TRBV27 and J is TRBJ2-7, with D possibly TRBD2 on 6 matching bases. This CDR3 is 15 amino acids long. V shed 5 bases and J shed 5 bases, with 19 bases lying between them. CDR1 MNHEY and CDR2 SMNVEV come from the germline V gene (reference sequence).